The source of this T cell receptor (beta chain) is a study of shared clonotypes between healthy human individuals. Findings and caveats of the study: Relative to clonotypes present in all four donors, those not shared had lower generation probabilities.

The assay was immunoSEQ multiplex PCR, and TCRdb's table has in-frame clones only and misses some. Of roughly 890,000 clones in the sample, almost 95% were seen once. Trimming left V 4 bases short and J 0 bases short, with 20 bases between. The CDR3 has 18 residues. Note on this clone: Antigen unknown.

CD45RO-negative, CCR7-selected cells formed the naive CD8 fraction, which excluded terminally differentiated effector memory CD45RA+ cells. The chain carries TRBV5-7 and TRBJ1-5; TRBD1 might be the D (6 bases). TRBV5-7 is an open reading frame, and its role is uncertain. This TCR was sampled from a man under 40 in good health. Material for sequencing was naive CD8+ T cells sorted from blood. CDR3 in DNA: TGTGCCAGCAGCCCGAGGGGAACAGGGTGCTATAGCAATCAGCCCCAGCATTTT. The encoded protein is CASSPRGTGCYSNQPQHF.